These 10 T cell receptor beta chains share one sample of origin, sequenced in a study of T cell repertoires in cytomegalovirus infection. Via MiXCR, TCRdb re-called the reads, giving one row per CDR3 protein. The sample lists 250,000 or so distinct CDR3 sequences; roughly an eighth were seen once. The sample was PBMCs. These receptors were taken from a human donor in good health (CMV status not recorded). Some clones in this sample may be carry-over from other donors' samples.

The chain joins TRBV25-1 to TRBJ1-2; 9 nucleotides agree with TRBD1. The V gene end was trimmed by 5 bases and the J gene end by 2 bases; junction bases not matched to a gene: 6. Per germline, CDR1 MGHDK and CDR2 SYGVNS. The CDR3 contains 15 residues. As DNA, the CDR3 is TGTGCCAGCAGTCTTCCGGACAGGGGCAACTATGGCTACACCTTC. Amino acid sequence: CASSLPDRGNYGYTF.

This clonotype was observed many times. The CDR3 nucleotides read TGTGCCAGTAGGAGGGGCAGCAGCTCCTACAATGAGCAGTTCTTC. Its protein is CASRRGSSSYNEQFF. The chain links TRBV19 to TRBJ2-1; the D gene could be TRBD1 or TRBD2 (5 bases each). Per germline, CDR1 LNHDA and CDR2 SQIVND (reference sequence). CDR3 size: 15 residues. Trimming pared 6 bases from V and 0 bases from J, leaving 12 bases between.

The chain links TRBV4-1 to TRBJ1-2, with D maybe TRBD1 (5 bases). Trimming pared 1 base from V and 8 bases from J, leaving 20 bases between. The CDR3 is 16 residues long. The germline V gene encodes CDR1 MGHRA and CDR2 YSYEKL. CDR3 amino acids: CASSQAYGTGKRGYTF. DNA for the CDR3: TGCGCCAGCAGCCAAGCCTACGGGACCGGGAAAAGAGGCTACACCTTC.

The chain links TRBV5-5 to TRBJ2-5; 7 bases line up with TRBD2. Germline V CDR1 and CDR2: SGHKS, YYEKEE (reference sequence). The CDR3 runs to 14 residues. Unmatched junction bases numbered 3, after V lost 3 bases and J lost 1 base. The DNA of the CDR3 is TGTGCCAGCAGCTCCTGGGGGGGCCAAGAGACCCAGTACTTC. This translates into CASSSWGGQETQYF.

Points on this clonotype: At one end the junction does not follow the germline gene, possibly because of a read error. This chain connects TRBV5-1 to TRBJ2-7; 9 bases are shared with TRBD1. Germline lookup yields CDR1 SGHRS and CDR2 YFSETQ. The CDR3 runs to 14 residues. Here the CDR3 reads CASRPTGGPYGQYF. CDR3 DNA sequence: TGCGCCAGCAGACCGACAGGGGGACCCTACGGGCAGTACTTC.

This clonotype was seen more than once but under ten times. The chain combines TRBV6-2 or TRBV6-3 with TRBJ2-1; possible D gene TRBD1, 6 bases. This CDR3 is built from 15 residues. Germline CDR1 and CDR2: MNHEY and SVGEGT. V gave up 6 bases and J gave up 4 bases, with 16 bases separating them. The CDR3 DNA reads TGTGCCAGCAGACCATCCGGGACAAGATACAATGAGCAGTTCTTC. This codes for CASRPSGTRYNEQFF.

The chain joins TRBV28 to TRBJ2-1, with 7 positions matching TRBD1. Germline CDR1 is MDHEN and CDR2 is SYDVKM. J gave up 9 bases and V 11 bases, and 10 bases lay outside the gene matches. This CDR3 is 12 amino acids long. CDR3 sequence: CAAGDRIGEQFF. The CDR3, as DNA: TGTGCCGCAGGGGACAGAATCGGTGAGCAGTTCTTC.

In its sample, this clonotype was seen many times. This chain joins TRBV19 and TRBJ1-1; no firm D call. Germline-derived CDR1 and CDR2 are LNHDA and SQIVND (reference sequence). The CDR3 consists of 13 residues. Trimming stripped 3 bases from V and 4 bases from J, with 9 bases between. CDR3 bases: TGTGCCAGTAGTATGTGGACCGTCACTGAAGCTTTCTTT. Encoded protein: CASSMWTVTEAFF.

The sample holds many counts of this clonotype. V is TRBV2 and J is TRBJ2-5, with TRBD2 matching over 9 bases. After removal of 3 bases from V and 9 bases from J, the junction contained 5 bases not matched to a gene. The V gene's germline CDR1 is SNHLY and CDR2 FYNNEI. The CDR3 runs 13 residues. The CDR3 nucleotides read TGTGCCAGCAGTGAGGGCGGGAGGGGGCCCCAGTACTTC. This sequence encodes CASSEGGRGPQYF.

This chain joins TRBV7-3 and TRBJ1-2; D gene uncertain. V was trimmed by 1 base and J by 7 bases, leaving 13 bases between them. Germline values: CDR1 SGHTA, CDR2 FQGTGA. The CDR3 consists of 14 residues. The DNA for the CDR3 is TGTGCCAGCAGCTTAATCCCGGGAGCTATTGGCTACACCTTC. It is translated as CASSLIPGAIGYTF.